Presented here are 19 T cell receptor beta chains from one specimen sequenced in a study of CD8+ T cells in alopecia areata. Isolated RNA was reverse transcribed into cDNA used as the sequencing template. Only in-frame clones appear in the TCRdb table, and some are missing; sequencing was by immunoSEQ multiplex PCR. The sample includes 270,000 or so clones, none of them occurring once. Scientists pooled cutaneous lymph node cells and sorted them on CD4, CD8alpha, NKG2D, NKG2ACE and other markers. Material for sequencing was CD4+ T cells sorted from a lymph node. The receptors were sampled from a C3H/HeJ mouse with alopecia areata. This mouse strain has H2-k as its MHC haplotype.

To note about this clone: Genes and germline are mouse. The CDR3 sequence: CASSIRRTEVFF. The DNA read from the CDR3 is TGTGCCAGCAGTATTCGCAGAACA. V and J are TRBV19 and TRBJ1-1; no clear D gene. The sequenced fragment ends 4 residues before the CDR3 boundary, so the rest is inferred from the germline J gene. The germline V gene encodes CDR1 FNHDT and CDR2 SITEND (reference sequence). The CDR3 is made up of 12 amino acids.

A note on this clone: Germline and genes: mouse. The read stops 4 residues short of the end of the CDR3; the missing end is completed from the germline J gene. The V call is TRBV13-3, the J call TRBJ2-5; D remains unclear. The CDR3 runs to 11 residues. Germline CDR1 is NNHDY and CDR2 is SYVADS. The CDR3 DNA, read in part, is TGTGCCAGCAGCAACAGAGAC. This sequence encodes CASSNRD. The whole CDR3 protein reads CASSNRDTQYF.

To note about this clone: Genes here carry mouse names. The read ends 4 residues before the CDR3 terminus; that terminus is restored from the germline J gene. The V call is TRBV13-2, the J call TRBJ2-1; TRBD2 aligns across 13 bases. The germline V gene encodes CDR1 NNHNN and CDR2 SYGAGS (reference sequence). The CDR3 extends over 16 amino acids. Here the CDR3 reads CASGFRTGGAQAEQFF. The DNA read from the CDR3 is TGTGCCAGCGGTTTCCGGACTGGGGGGGCGCAGGCT.

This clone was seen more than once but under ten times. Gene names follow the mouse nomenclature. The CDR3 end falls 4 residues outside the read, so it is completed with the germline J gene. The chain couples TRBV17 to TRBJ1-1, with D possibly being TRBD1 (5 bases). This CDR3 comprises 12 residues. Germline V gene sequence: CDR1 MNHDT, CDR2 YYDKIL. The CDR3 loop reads CASSSWGTEVFF. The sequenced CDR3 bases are TGTGCTAGCAGTAGTTGGGGGACA.

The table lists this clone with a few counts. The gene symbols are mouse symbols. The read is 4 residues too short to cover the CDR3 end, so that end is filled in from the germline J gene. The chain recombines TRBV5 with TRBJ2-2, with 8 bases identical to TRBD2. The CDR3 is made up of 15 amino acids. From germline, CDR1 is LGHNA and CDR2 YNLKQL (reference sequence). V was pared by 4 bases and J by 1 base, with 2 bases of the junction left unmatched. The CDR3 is CASSLGGINTGQLYF. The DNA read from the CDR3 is TGTGCCAGCAGCCTGGGGGGGATAAACACCGGG.

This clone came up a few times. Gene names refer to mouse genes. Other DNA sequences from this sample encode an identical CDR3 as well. The CDR3 reads CASSYRGANSDYTF. CDR3 DNA, as far as it was read: TGTGCCAGCAGCTACAGGGGGGCAAACTCC. The chain joins TRBV4 to TRBJ1-2; 7 bases match TRBD1. The CDR3 extends 4 residues past the end of the read, so its final part is completed from the germline J gene. This CDR3 has 14 residues. Germline CDR1 reads LGHDT; CDR2 reads YNNKQL (reference sequence). V was clipped by 3 bases and J by 0 bases; unmatched bases: 1.

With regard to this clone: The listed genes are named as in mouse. The CDR3 bases that were read are TGCACCTGCAGTGCCTCGGACAGGGGTTAT. Amino acid sequence: CTCSASDRGY. The complete CDR3 reads CTCSASDRGYEQYF. The V gene is TRBV1, the J gene TRBJ2-7; 9 nucleotides align to TRBD1. The read halts 4 residues ahead of the CDR3 end, with the missing end drawn from the germline J gene. Per germline, CDR1 NSQYPW and CDR2 LRSPGD (reference sequence). This CDR3 contains 14 residues. Filled out from reference TRBV1 and TRBJ2-7, the complete variable domain reads VTLLEQNPRWRLVPRGQAVNLRCILKNSQYPWMSWYQQDLQKQLQWLFTLRSPGDKEVKSLPGADYLATRVTDTELRLQVANMSQGRTLYCTCSASDRGYEQYFGPGTRLTVL.

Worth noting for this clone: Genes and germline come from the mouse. The covered CDR3 bases are TGTGCCAGCAGCCAAAACAGGGCTTCCTATAATTCGCCC. Translation gives CASSQNRASYNSP. The whole CDR3 region reads CASSQNRASYNSPLYF. The gene calls are TRBV5 and TRBJ1-6, with D possibly TRBD1 on 6 matching bases. The CDR3 end is not reached by the read, which stops 3 residues before it; the germline J gene fills it in. TRBJ1-6 is labeled an ORF, and its function is uncertain. The CDR3 covers 16 residues. Trimming removed 2 bases from V and 0 bases from J, with 8 bases in between. Germline-derived CDR1 and CDR2 are LGHNA and YNLKQL (reference sequence).

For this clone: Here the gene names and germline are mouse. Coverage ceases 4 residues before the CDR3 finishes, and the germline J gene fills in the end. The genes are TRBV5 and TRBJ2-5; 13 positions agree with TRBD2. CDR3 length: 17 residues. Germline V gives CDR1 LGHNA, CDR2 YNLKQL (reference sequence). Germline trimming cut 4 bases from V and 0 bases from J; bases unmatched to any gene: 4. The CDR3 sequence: CASSLPGLGGNQDTQYF. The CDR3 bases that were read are TGTGCCAGCAGCCTCCCGGGACTGGGGGGGAACCAAGAC.

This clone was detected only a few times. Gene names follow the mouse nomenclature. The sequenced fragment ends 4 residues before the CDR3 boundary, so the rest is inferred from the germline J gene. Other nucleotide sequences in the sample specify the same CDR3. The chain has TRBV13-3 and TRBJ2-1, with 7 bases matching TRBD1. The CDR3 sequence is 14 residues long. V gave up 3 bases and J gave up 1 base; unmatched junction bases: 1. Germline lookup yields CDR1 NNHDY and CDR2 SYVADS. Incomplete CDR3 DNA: TGTGCCAGCAGTGGACAGGGCAACTATGCT. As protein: CASSGQGNYA. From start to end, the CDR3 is CASSGQGNYAEQFF.

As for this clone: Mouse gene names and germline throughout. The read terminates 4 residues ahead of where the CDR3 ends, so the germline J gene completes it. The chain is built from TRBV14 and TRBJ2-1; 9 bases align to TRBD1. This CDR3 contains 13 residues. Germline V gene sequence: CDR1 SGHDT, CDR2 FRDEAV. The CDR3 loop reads CASSAGTGTEQFF. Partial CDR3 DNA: TGTGCCAGCAGCGCCGGGACAGGGACT.

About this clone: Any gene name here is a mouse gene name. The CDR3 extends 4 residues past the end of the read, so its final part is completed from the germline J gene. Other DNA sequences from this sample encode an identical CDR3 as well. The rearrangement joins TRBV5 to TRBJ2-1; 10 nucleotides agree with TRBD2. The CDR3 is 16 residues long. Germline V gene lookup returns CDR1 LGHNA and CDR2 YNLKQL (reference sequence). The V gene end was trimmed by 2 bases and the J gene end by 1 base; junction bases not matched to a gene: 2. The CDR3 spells CASSQKTGGNYAEQFF. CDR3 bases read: TGTGCCAGCAGCCAAAAGACTGGGGGGAACTATGCT.

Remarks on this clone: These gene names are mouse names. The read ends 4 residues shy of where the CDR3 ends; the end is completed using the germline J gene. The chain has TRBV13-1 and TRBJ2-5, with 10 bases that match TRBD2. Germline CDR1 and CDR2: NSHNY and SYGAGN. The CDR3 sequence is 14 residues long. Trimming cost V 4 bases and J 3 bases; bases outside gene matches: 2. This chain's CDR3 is CASSKGLGQDTQYF. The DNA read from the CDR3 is TGTGCCAGCAGTAAGGGACTGGGGCAAGAC.

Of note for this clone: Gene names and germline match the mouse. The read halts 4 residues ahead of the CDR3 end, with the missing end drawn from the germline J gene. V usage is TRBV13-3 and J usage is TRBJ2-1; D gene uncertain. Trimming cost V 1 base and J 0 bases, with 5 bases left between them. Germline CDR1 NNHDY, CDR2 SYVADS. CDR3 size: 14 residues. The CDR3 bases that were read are TGTGCCAGCAGTGATCCCAATAACTATGCT. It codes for CASSDPNNYA. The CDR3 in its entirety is CASSDPNNYAEQFF.

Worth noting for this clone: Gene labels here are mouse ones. The CDR3: CASSSGALDTQYF. CDR3 bases read: TGTGCCAGCAGTTCAGGGGCGCTGGAC. The chain combines TRBV14 with TRBJ2-5, with D perhaps TRBD1 (6 bases). The read is 4 residues too short to cover the CDR3 end, so that end is filled in from the germline J gene. The CDR3 is made up of 13 amino acids. Germline CDR1 and CDR2: SGHDT and FRDEAV.

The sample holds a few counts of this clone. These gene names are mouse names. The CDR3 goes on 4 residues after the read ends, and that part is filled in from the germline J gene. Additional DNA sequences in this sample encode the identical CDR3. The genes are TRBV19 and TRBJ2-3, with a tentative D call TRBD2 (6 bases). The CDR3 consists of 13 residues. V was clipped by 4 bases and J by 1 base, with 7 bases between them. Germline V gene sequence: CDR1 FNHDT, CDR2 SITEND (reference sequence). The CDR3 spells CASSRTGAETLYF. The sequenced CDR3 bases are TGTGCCAGCAGTCGGACTGGTGCAGAA.

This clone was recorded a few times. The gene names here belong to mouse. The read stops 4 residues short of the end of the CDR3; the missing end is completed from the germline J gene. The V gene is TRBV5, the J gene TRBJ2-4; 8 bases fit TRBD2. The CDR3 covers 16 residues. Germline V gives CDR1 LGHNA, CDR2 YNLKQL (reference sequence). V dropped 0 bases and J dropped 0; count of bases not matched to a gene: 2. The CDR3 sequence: CASSQDGGVSQNTLYF. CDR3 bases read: TGTGCCAGCAGCCAAGATGGGGGGGTTAGTCAAAAC.

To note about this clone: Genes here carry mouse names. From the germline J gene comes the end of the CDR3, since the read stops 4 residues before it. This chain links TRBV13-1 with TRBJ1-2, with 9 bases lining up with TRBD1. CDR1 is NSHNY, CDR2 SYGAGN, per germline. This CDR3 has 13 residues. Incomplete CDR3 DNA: TGTGCCAGCAGTGATGGGGACAGGGTC. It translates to CASSDGDRV. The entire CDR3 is CASSDGDRVDYTF.

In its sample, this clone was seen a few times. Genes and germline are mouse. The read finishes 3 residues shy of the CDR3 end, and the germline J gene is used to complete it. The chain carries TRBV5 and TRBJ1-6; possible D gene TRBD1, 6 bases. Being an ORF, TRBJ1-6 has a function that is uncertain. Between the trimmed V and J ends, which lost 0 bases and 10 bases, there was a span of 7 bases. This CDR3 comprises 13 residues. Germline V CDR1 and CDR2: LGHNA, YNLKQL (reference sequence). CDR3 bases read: TGTGCCAGCAGCCAAGAGGGGGCCTCGCCC. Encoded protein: CASSQEGASP. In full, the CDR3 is CASSQEGASPLYF.